These 3 T cell receptor beta chains originate from one sample sequenced in a study of blood T cell repertoires in COVID-19. Sequencing was performed with immunoSEQ multiplex PCR; in TCRdb, only in-frame clones are kept and a portion is missing. The repertoire holds around 180,000 clones, under 85% seen once, with around 7% in the top ten. The specimen sequenced was peripheral blood. The source is a man older than 75 with COVID-19, enrolled during active disease.

CDR3 in DNA: TGTGCCAGTAAGGGGGGGGGACACTTTAATCAGCCCCAGCATTTT. Protein: CASKGGGHFNQPQHF. The genes are TRBV19 and TRBJ1-5, with D possibly TRBD1 on 6 matching bases. This CDR3 contains 15 residues. Germline loops: CDR1 LNHDA, CDR2 SQIVND (reference sequence). The V gene lost 7 bases and the J gene lost 4 bases, with 17 bases spanning the gap.

Note on this clone: The junction and the germline gene differ at one end; a read error may be behind it. The chain combines TRBV6-5 with TRBJ1-2; 10 bases map to TRBD1. CDR1 is MNHEY and CDR2 is SVGAGI in the germline V gene. This CDR3 is built from 15 residues. The CDR3 DNA reads as TGTGCCAGCAGAGCCACCGGGACAGGGGACTACGGCTACACCTTC. Residues: CASRATGTGDYGYTF.

The V gene is TRBV6-5, the J gene TRBJ2-5; 9 positions agree with TRBD1. The trim removed 6 bases at V and 5 bases at J, leaving 4 bases unmatched. CDR3 length: 13 amino acids. In germline, CDR1 is MNHEY, CDR2 SVGAGI. The DNA for the CDR3 is TGTGCCAGCAGCCCGACAGGGGGTGAGACCCAGTACTTC. It encodes CASSPTGGETQYF.